This is a list of T cell receptor beta chains from one sample in a study of T cells in localized non-small cell lung cancer. Repertoires were generated with immunoSEQ multiplex PCR, while TCRdb's copy carries only in-frame clones and drops some. The sample contains some 39,000 clones, 86% of which appear only once. The sample was peripheral blood mononuclear cells, taken before any cancer treatment. These receptor sequences come from a male donor aged 60 or older with stage II lung adenocarcinoma. Both conserved end residues are part of each CDR3. Each record gives: V gene, D gene, J gene, clone size, CDR3 DNA, CDR3 protein. D genes are given only for firm matches. Expanded clones get a size class; other rows say once, few or many, or leave the size out.

TRBV4-3	TRBD2	TRBJ2-5	-	TGCGCCAGCAGCCAAAGGTGGACTAGCGGAGGCCAAGAGACCCAGTACTTC	CASSQRWTSGGQETQYF
TRBV9	-	TRBJ2-7	medium-sized	TGTGCCAGCAGCGTAGCTACGAGGGCAGGACAAGACTACGAGCAGTACTTC	CASSVATRAGQDYEQYF
TRBV30	-	TRBJ1-5	-	TGTGCCTGGAGTGTCCGATCGGGACACCCAAATCAGCCCCAGCATTTT	CAWSVRSGHPNQPQHF
TRBV7-2	-	TRBJ1-2	few	TGTGCCAGCAGCTTTTCTGGTCCCTATGGCTACACCTTC	CASSFSGPYGYTF
TRBV5-1	TRBD1	TRBJ2-6	-	TGCGCCAGTGTCCCGGGACAGGGGGGGTCAGGGGCCAACGTCCTGACTTTC	CASVPGQGGSGANVLTF
TRBV18	TRBD2	TRBJ2-7	-	TGTGCCAGCTCACCACGCGAGCGGGGACTGGGGGAGCAGTACTTC	CASSPRERGLGEQYF
TRBV2	-	TRBJ1-1	-	TGTGCCAGCACCGCTTCTGACGGGGGCACTGAAGCTTTCTTT	CASTASDGGTEAFF
TRBV7-2	-	TRBJ2-1	-	TGTGCCAGCAGCTTAATCGGGCCGAACAATGAGCAGTTCTTC	CASSLIGPNNEQFF
TRBV29-1	-	TRBJ1-4	-	TGCAGCGCCGGGGGAGGGGTTGAAAAACTGTTTTTT	CSAGGGVEKLFF
TRBV5-4	-	TRBJ2-7	-	TGTGCCAGCAGCGCGGACCTAGGGAGCTCCTACGAGCAGTACTTC	CASSADLGSSYEQYF
TRBV6-6	-	TRBJ1-5	-	TGTGCCAGCAGTCCACGGGACACCGGGGGGGATCAGCCCCAGCATTTT	CASSPRDTGGDQPQHF
TRBV9	TRBD2	TRBJ2-1	-	TGTGCCAGCAGCGTAGTTAGCGGGGGTTACAATGAGCAGTTCTTC	CASSVVSGGYNEQFF
TRBV7-2	-	TRBJ2-7	-	TGTGCCAGCAGCTTATTCGGCAGCGAGAGCTCCTACGAGCAGTACTTC	CASSLFGSESSYEQYF
TRBV5-4	-	TRBJ2-1	-	TGTGCCAGCAGCTTGGCCGGGGGCGGGACTAACAATGAGCAGTTCTTC	CASSLAGGGTNNEQFF
TRBV25-1	-	TRBJ1-1	-	TGTGCCAGCCGTTCAAGAGAAGAGGGTGAAGCTTTCTTT	CASRSREEGEAFF
TRBV5-1	-	TRBJ1-1	-	TGCGCCAGCAGCTTGGCACAGGGATTGAACACTGAAGCTTTCTTT	CASSLAQGLNTEAFF
TRBV6-4	-	TRBJ1-3	-	TGTGCCAGCAGTAGAGGGGCCTTCTCTGGAAACACCATATATTTT	CASSRGAFSGNTIYF
TRBV5-1	-	TRBJ1-6	-	TGCGCCAGCAGCGAGCCACAGGGAGATAATTCACCCCTCCACTTT	CASSEPQGDNSPLHF
TRBV28	TRBD1	TRBJ1-5	-	TGTGCCAGCAGTCTTCCGGGACAGATCAATCAGCCCCAGCATTTT	CASSLPGQINQPQHF
TRBV18	TRBD1	TRBJ2-7	-	TGTGCCAGCTCCCCCGGGACAGGGGGCTACGAGCAGTACTTC	CASSPGTGGYEQYF
TRBV6-5	-	TRBJ2-7	-	TGTGCCAGCAGTTACTCCTTCGCTTACGAGCAGTACTTC	CASSYSFAYEQYF
TRBV2	-	TRBJ2-2	once	TGTGCCAGCAGTGAACAGGTCCCGAACACCGGGGAGCTGTTTTTT	CASSEQVPNTGELFF
TRBV5-1	TRBD1	TRBJ1-4	-	TGCGCCAGCAGCTTGATCCAGGGGGGTGGTGAAAAACTGTTTTTT	CASSLIQGGGEKLFF
TRBV4-1	TRBD1	TRBJ1-5	-	TGCGCCAGCAGCCCCAAAAGGGGACAGGGGGGTGATCAGCCCCAGCATTTT	CASSPKRGQGGDQPQHF
TRBV4-1	-	TRBJ2-5	-	TGCGCCAGCAGCCAAGTTGGGGGGAGGGAGACCCAGTACTTC	CASSQVGGRETQYF
TRBV5-1	-	TRBJ2-5	-	TGCGCCAGCAGCCCTCTCGGGTCATCCCTTGGGTCCCAAGAGACCCAGTACTTC	CASSPLGSSLGSQETQYF
TRBV7-2	-	TRBJ2-6	-	TGTGCCAGCACGCTATCTGGGGCCAACGTCCTGACTTTC	CASTLSGANVLTF
TRBV11-2	-	TRBJ2-1	few	TGTGCCAGCAGCTTAGGTCGGAACAATGAGCAGTTCTTC	CASSLGRNNEQFF
TRBV2	-	TRBJ2-6	-	TGTGCCAGCAGTAACTTATACGTCCTGACTTTC	CASSNLYVLTF
TRBV5-1	TRBD1	TRBJ1-1	-	TGCGCCAGCAGCTTGGCCCCAGGGGGCGAGACTGAAGCTTTCTTT	CASSLAPGGETEAFF
TRBV6-5	-	TRBJ1-1	few	TGTGCCAGCAGTTACTCGACAGGAACTTTCTTT	CASSYSTGTFF
TRBV6-1	-	TRBJ1-1	-	TGTGCCAGCAGTGAAGCGTACAGGGTAGGATTCGCTTTCTTT	CASSEAYRVGFAFF
TRBV5-4	TRBD1	TRBJ2-1	-	TGTGCCAGCAGCCCGCAGGGGGCCGGCTACAATGAGCAGTTCTTC	CASSPQGAGYNEQFF
TRBV4-1	-	TRBJ1-5	-	TGCGCCAGCAGCCAAGGGCATCTTAGCAATCAGCCCCAGCATTTT	CASSQGHLSNQPQHF
TRBV7-8	TRBD1	TRBJ2-7	-	TGTGCCAGCAGCACACGCCTTGGGACAGCGTACGAGCAGTACTTC	CASSTRLGTAYEQYF
TRBV5-1	-	TRBJ2-7	-	TGCGCCAGCATCCGCAGCCCAGGGGCCCTCTCCTACGAGCAGTACTTC	CASIRSPGALSYEQYF
TRBV19	TRBD1	TRBJ2-5	-	TGTGCCAGTAGTATAGGTCGGACAGGGGAAGAGACCCAGTACTTC	CASSIGRTGEETQYF
TRBV7-2	TRBD1	TRBJ1-5	-	TGTGCCAGCAGCACGAGGGACAGGTCTCAGCCCCAGCATTTT	CASSTRDRSQPQHF
TRBV29-1	-	TRBJ2-6	few	TGCAGCGTTGGGGGGGACAGCAGTTCTGGGGCCAACGTCCTGACTTTC	CSVGGDSSSGANVLTF
TRBV28	-	TRBJ2-3	-	TGTGCCAGCAGTCCCCCTGCTAGCCTCACAGATACGCAGTATTTT	CASSPPASLTDTQYF
TRBV7-9	TRBD2	TRBJ2-1	-	TGTGCCAGCAAGCATACTAGCGGGAGGAAGACGGGGAATGAGCAGTTCTTC	CASKHTSGRKTGNEQFF
TRBV19	-	TRBJ1-1	-	TGTGCCAGTAGGGGAGTCGGGAACACTGAAGCTTTCTTT	CASRGVGNTEAFF
TRBV2	-	TRBJ1-5	-	TGTGCCAGCAGTGGTGAGGGAAGTCAGCCCCAGCATTTT	CASSGEGSQPQHF
TRBV4-3	TRBD1	TRBJ2-3	-	TGCGCCAGCAGCCACGGACAGGGACAGGGCTTCACAGATACGCAGTATTTT	CASSHGQGQGFTDTQYF
TRBV4-2	-	TRBJ1-2	-	TGTGCCAGCAGACACCCCGCGCATGGCTACACCTTC	CASRHPAHGYTF
TRBV10-3	TRBD2	TRBJ2-7	-	TGTGCCATCATGGGCGGGAGCTCCTACGAGCAGTACTTC	CAIMGGSSYEQYF
TRBV7-2	TRBD1	TRBJ1-5	-	TGTGCCAGCAGCCCCGCACCGGGACAGAATCAGCCCCAGCATTTT	CASSPAPGQNQPQHF
TRBV5-3	-	TRBJ2-3	-	TGTGCCAGAAGCGTGGTCAGGGTTCGGGCAGATACGCAGTATTTT	CARSVVRVRADTQYF
TRBV28	TRBD1	TRBJ1-5	-	TGTGCCAGCAGTTTACCGGGACAGGGGTTTGCTCAGCCCCAGCATTTT	CASSLPGQGFAQPQHF
TRBV6-6	TRBD2	TRBJ2-3	-	TGTGCCAGCCGACTAGCGGGAGATCCAGATACGCAGTATTTT	CASRLAGDPDTQYF
TRBV5-1	TRBD1	TRBJ1-1	-	TGCGCCAGCACCCGAGGGGGACAGGGGTACGGGAACACTGAAGCTTTCTTT	CASTRGGQGYGNTEAFF
TRBV5-1	TRBD2	TRBJ2-1	-	TGCGCCAGCAGCCCCAGGGCGAGCGGGAGGGATGAGCAGTTCTTC	CASSPRASGRDEQFF
TRBV5-1	-	TRBJ2-1	-	TGCGCCAGCAGCTTGGATGGGCCTTCCTACAATGAGCAGTTCTTC	CASSLDGPSYNEQFF
TRBV30	TRBD2	TRBJ2-7	-	TGTGCCTGGAGTTCGCTTGGACTAGCGGTCTACGAGCAGTACTTC	CAWSSLGLAVYEQYF
TRBV7-9	-	TRBJ2-4	-	TGTGCCAGCAGCCCTTCACCTCAGATCGGGAACATTCAGTACTTC	CASSPSPQIGNIQYF
TRBV5-1	TRBD1	TRBJ2-1	-	TGCGCCAGCAGCTCCGGACAGGGCAATGAGCAGTTCTTC	CASSSGQGNEQFF
TRBV5-1	-	TRBJ2-5	-	TGCGCCAGCAGTGGTGGGACCATACAAGAGACCCAGTACTTC	CASSGGTIQETQYF